These T cell receptor beta chains were read from a single sample in a study of T cell repertoires in cytomegalovirus infection. No cognate antigen is known for these TCRs. TCRdb called the reads again in MiXCR, with one record for every CDR3 protein. Of about 46,000 distinct CDR3 sequences detected, 20% to 25% appear once; the ten largest clones hold 18%. The sample comprised PBMCs, sequenced either directly or after in vitro stimulation (not recorded which). These receptors originate from a human donor in good health (CMV status not recorded). Some clones in this sample may be carry-over from other donors' samples. Each CDR3 is given with its conserved first and last residue.

j_call v_call cdr3_aa
TRBJ2-7 TRBV19 CASQNVGDQGYEQYF
TRBJ2-5 TRBV5-6 CASSSPLSGETQYF
TRBJ2-1 TRBV3-1 CASSSYRVYNEQFF
TRBJ2-3 TRBV4-1 CASSRIAGADTQYF
TRBJ1-5 TRBV4-1 CASSQLAGGSNQPQHF
TRBJ2-7 TRBV30 CAWSLLSYEQYF
TRBJ2-7 TRBV7-8 CASSKRDSSYEQYF
TRBJ2-7 TRBV20-1 CSAGGLFSYEQYF
TRBJ2-7 TRBV5-1 CASSLVWGGSGFEQYF
TRBJ2-7 TRBV12-3/TRBV12-4 CASSFSPDYEQYF
TRBJ2-1 TRBV9 CASSLSPVGHNEQFF
TRBJ2-7 TRBV5-1 CASSLAEGAGWAYEQYF
TRBJ2-3 TRBV5-6 CASSPMTSGRALADTQYF
TRBJ1-1 TRBV7-2 CASSLAGWDTEAFF
TRBJ1-3 TRBV7-2 CASSSPYRGRGNTIYF
TRBJ2-1 TRBV7-2 CASSFAGGKGNEQFF
TRBJ2-1 TRBV7-9 CASSPTPGGGQPDNEQFF